These T cell receptor beta chains were read from a single sample in a study of cytomegalovirus exposure and HLA in healthy donors. Generated by immunoSEQ multiplex PCR, the TCRdb table keeps only in-frame clones and is missing some. Of more than 110,000 clones listed, 75% to 85% are singletons. The sample comprised PBMCs. The receptors derive from a female donor in good health and CMV-seronegative. Both conserved end residues are part of each CDR3. D genes are given only for firm matches.

v_gene	d_gene	j_gene	CDR3aa
TRBV11-2	TRBD1	TRBJ2-3	CASSSFRQGTDTQYF
TRBV4-3	NA	TRBJ2-7	CASSQVAGIGDEQYF
TRBV29-1	NA	TRBJ2-2	CSVRGKNTGELFF
TRBV7-2	TRBD2	TRBJ2-5	CASSWGAGGGETQYF
TRBV7-9	NA	TRBJ2-1	CASSLRSGLISYNEQFF
TRBV7-6	TRBD2	TRBJ2-3	CASSLEVAGQTDTQYF
TRBV29-1	NA	TRBJ1-6	CSVAQEINSPLHF
TRBV5-1	NA	TRBJ2-2	CASRRTLNTGELFF
TRBV7-9	NA	TRBJ1-6	CASSLGPRQYSPLHF
TRBV30	NA	TRBJ1-2	CAWDQGSGGYTF
TRBV11-2	TRBD2	TRBJ2-5	CASSSIVGGRGTQYF
TRBV4-1	NA	TRBJ2-5	CASSQESHGTQYF
TRBV10-3	TRBD1	TRBJ1-6	CAISERGTDNSPLHF
TRBV7-9	NA	TRBJ1-3	CASSLQTDGNTIYF
TRBV9	TRBD1	TRBJ2-7	CASSAIRDSSYEQYF
TRBV6-1	TRBD1	TRBJ2-3	CASSSGTGSDTQYF
TRBV27	TRBD1	TRBJ1-1	CASSPGDRGPEEAFF
TRBV28	NA	TRBJ1-1	CASSLYGVDTEAFF
TRBV5-1	NA	TRBJ2-5	CASSTQTASQETQYF
TRBV21-1	NA	TRBJ2-3	CASSNARLREETDTQYF
TRBV7-2	TRBD1	TRBJ2-7	CASSLRQGAVSYEQYF
TRBV6-1	TRBD1	TRBJ2-5	CATRLGTVDF
TRBV5-1	NA	TRBJ2-6	CASRIRVSGANVLTF
TRBV4-3	TRBD2	TRBJ2-1	CASSQDSGVYNEQFF
TRBV4-3	TRBD1	TRBJ2-1	CASSQTPGQGSYNEQFF
TRBV5-4	TRBD2	TRBJ2-3	CASSLRLAGGTDTQYF
TRBV6-5	TRBD2	TRBJ2-3	CASSSPSGRAADTQYF
TRBV15	NA	TRBJ2-5	CATSSYGGETQYF
TRBV6-1	NA	TRBJ1-2	CASSEGTYWGGYTF
TRBV7-2	TRBD2	TRBJ2-5	CASSLVPGGQETQYF
TRBV9	TRBD2	TRBJ2-7	CASSVDWGGEESYEQYF
TRBV2	NA	TRBJ2-1	CASSEARGLAAYNEQFF
TRBV4-1	NA	TRBJ1-4	CASSQAGRGGEKLFF
TRBV27	NA	TRBJ2-5	CASRGNSWETQYF
TRBV27	NA	TRBJ2-7	CASSPGTSVEQYF
TRBV6-4	TRBD2	TRBJ2-5	CASSRDYLGEQYF
TRBV19	NA	TRBJ2-1	CASSIVGYSYNEQFF
TRBV19	NA	TRBJ1-2	CASSPGQIYGYTF
TRBV12-5	TRBD2	TRBJ2-3	CASVLTSGGSTDTQYF
TRBV4-3	TRBD2	TRBJ2-3	CASSQDHGGGTDTQYF
TRBV28	NA	TRBJ2-1	CASRRTFDNEQFF
TRBV6-1	NA	TRBJ2-3	CASMAGFDTQYF
TRBV5-8	NA	TRBJ1-1	CASSLERTNTEAFF
TRBV4-3	TRBD1	TRBJ1-4	CASSQGWTGYEKLFF
TRBV6-1	NA	TRBJ2-6	CASSGLSFAGANVLTF
TRBV7-3	NA	TRBJ2-7	CASSLSRVTEQYF
TRBV2	TRBD1	TRBJ1-1	CASSPDRLNTEAFF
TRBV30	TRBD1	TRBJ1-2	CAWSVRFGTENYGYTF
TRBV5-4	TRBD2	TRBJ2-5	CASSLDRSSGSSETQYF